This T cell receptor beta chain is from a study of cytomegalovirus exposure and HLA in healthy donors. CDR3 length: 15 amino acids. Germline CDR1 is LNHDA and CDR2 is SQIVND (reference sequence). Trimming took 1 base from V and 0 from J, leaving 10 bases between them. PCR used 60 Vbeta primers and 13 Jbeta primers. TCRdb's copy holds only in-frame clones and misses some; the assay was immunoSEQ multiplex PCR. The data contain 55,000 to 80,000 clones, roughly 80% of them singletons. The material sequenced was PBMCs. The chain carries TRBV19 and TRBJ2-7; D may be TRBD1 (6 bases). This clonotype was obtained from a woman aged 25 to 39 in good health and CMV-seronegative. CDR3 DNA sequence: TGTGCCAGTAGTATAGGAGGGGGTGCCTCCTACGAGCAGTACTTC. Translated: CASSIGGGASYEQYF.